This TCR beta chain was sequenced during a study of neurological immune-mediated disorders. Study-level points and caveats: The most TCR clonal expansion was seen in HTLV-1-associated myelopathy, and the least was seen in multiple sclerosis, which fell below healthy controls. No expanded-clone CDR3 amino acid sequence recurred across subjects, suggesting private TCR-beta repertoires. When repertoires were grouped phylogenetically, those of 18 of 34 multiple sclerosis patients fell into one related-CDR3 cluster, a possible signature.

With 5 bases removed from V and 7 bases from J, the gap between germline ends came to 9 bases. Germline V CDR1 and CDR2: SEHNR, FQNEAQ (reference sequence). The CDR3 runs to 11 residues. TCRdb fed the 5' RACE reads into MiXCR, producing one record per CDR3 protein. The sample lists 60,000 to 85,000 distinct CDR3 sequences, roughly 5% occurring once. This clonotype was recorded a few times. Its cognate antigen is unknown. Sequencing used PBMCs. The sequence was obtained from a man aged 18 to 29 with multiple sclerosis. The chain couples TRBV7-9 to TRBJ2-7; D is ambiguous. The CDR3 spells CASSQRKEQYF. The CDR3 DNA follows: TGTGCCAGCAGCCAAAGGAAAGAGCAGTACTTC.